Below are 20 T cell receptor beta chains sequenced from a single sample in a study of shared clonotypes between healthy human individuals. CD45RO-negative cells were positively selected for CCR7, leaving out terminally differentiated effector memory CD45RA+ cells. TCRdb keeps only in-frame clones here, not all; method: immunoSEQ multiplex PCR. The sample holds under 1 million clones, 96% seen once. What was sequenced was naive CD8+ T cells sorted from blood. The receptor set was obtained from a man between 25 and 39 years old in good health.

The chain employs TRBV2 and TRBJ1-4, with 10 positions matching TRBD1. V lost 6 bases to trimming and J lost 5 bases; unmatched junction nucleotides: 3. Per the germline V gene, CDR1 is SNHLY and CDR2 is FYNNEI. CDR3 length equals 14 residues. CDR3 nucleotides: TGTGCCAGCAGCAAGACAGGGGGCAATGAAAAACTGTTTTTT. Protein sequence: CASSKTGGNEKLFF.

This rearrangement joins TRBV2 to TRBJ2-7; weak D call: TRBD2 (5 bases). From germline, CDR1 is SNHLY and CDR2 FYNNEI. The germline V and J ends were trimmed by 7 bases and 4 bases, with 11 bases remaining between them. This CDR3 is built from 12 residues. CDR3 sequence: CASIEGKYEQYF. CDR3 DNA: TGTGCCAGCATTGAGGGCAAGTACGAGCAGTACTTC.

The chain combines TRBV29-1 with TRBJ1-1, with D perhaps matching TRBD1 (6 bases). The germline V gene encodes CDR1 SQVTM and CDR2 ANQGSEA. The germline V and J ends were trimmed by 4 bases and 0 bases, with 12 bases remaining between them. The CDR3 spans 14 residues. DNA of the CDR3: TGCAGCGTTGTCGGCAGGGGAGTGAACACTGAAGCTTTCTTT. Residues: CSVVGRGVNTEAFF. Complete variable domain (other parts from reference TRBV29-1 and TRBJ1-1): SAVISQKPSRDICQRGTSLTIQCQVDSQVTMMFWYRQQPGQSLTLIATANQGSEATYESGFVIDKFPISRPNLTFSTLTVSNMSPEDSSIYLCSVVGRGVNTEAFFGQGTRLTVV.

This chain links TRBV6-6 with TRBJ2-3; 7 bases are shared with TRBD1. Looked up from germline, CDR1 is MNHNY and CDR2 is SVGAGI (reference sequence). This CDR3 comprises 12 residues. After removal of 4 bases from V and 6 bases from J, the junction contained 1 base not matched to a gene. In DNA form, the CDR3 reads TGTGCCAGCAGTTTGACAGGGGATACGCAGTATTTT. Translating gives CASSLTGDTQYF.

The chain has TRBV10-1 and TRBJ1-2; maybe TRBD1 (6 bases). V was clipped by 0 bases and J by 3 bases, with 11 bases between them. Germline loops: CDR1 WNHNN, CDR2 SYGVQD (reference sequence). The CDR3 consists of 15 residues. CDR3 residues: CASSESGGLYYGYTF. The DNA of the CDR3 is TGCGCCAGCAGTGAGTCGGGGGGGCTCTACTATGGCTACACCTTC.

The rearrangement links TRBV4-1 to TRBJ2-3; 9 bases are shared with TRBD2. Germline V gives CDR1 MGHRA, CDR2 YSYEKL. This CDR3 has 14 amino acids. The J segment lost 6 bases and the V segment lost 4 bases, leaving 5 bases of the junction unmatched. The CDR3 loop is CASSRLADMDTQYF. The CDR3 DNA sequence: TGCGCCAGCAGCCGACTAGCGGACATGGATACGCAGTATTTT.

The chain joins TRBV7-9 to TRBJ2-7; D not certain. The CDR3 spans 12 residues. From germline, CDR1 is SEHNR and CDR2 FQNEAQ (reference sequence). The V end was cut by 3 bases, the J end by 5 bases, with 8 bases between. CDR3 DNA sequence: TGTGCCAGCAGCTTGTTACGGCACGAGCAGTACTTC. It yields the protein CASSLLRHEQYF.

The CDR3 DNA follows: TGCGCCAGCAGCTTGGTGTCGGGACACCAAAACACTGAAGCTTTCTTT. Its protein product is CASSLVSGHQNTEAFF. The J gene is TRBJ1-1, the V gene TRBV5-1; the D gene is possibly TRBD1 (6 bases). The CDR3 sequence is 16 residues long. Trimming stripped 0 bases from V and 2 bases from J, with 14 bases between. CDR1 is SGHRS, CDR2 YFSETQ, per germline.

As concerns this clone: The sample contains more than one DNA sequence encoding this CDR3. The V call is TRBV9, the J call TRBJ2-7; 12 bases fit TRBD2. The CDR3 has 15 amino acids. Trimming removed 4 bases from V and 4 bases from J; junction bases left unmatched: 6. Germline lookup yields CDR1 SGDLS and CDR2 YYNGEE. In nucleotides, the CDR3 is TGTGCCAGCAGCCCGAGACTAGCGGGAGTTTACGAGCAGTACTTC. This encodes CASSPRLAGVYEQYF. Full variable domain (rest looked up from reference TRBV9 and TRBJ2-7): DSGVTQTPKHLITATGQRVTLRCSPRSGDLSVYWYQQSLDQGLQFLIQYYNGEERAKGNILERFSAQQFPDLHSELNLSSLELGDSALYFCASSPRLAGVYEQYFGPGTRLTVT.

The chain links TRBV2 to TRBJ2-1, with 8 bases aligning to TRBD2. This CDR3 is built from 13 residues. V dropped 11 bases and J dropped 3; count of bases not matched to a gene: 6. Germline V gene sequence: CDR1 SNHLY, CDR2 FYNNEI. CDR3 in DNA: TGTGCCCCACGGGGGGGAAACTACAATGAGCAGTTCTTC. Its protein is CAPRGGNYNEQFF.

The chain joins TRBV5-8 to TRBJ2-2; D remains ambiguous. Trimming took off 8 bases at V and 3 bases at J, with 14 bases between the two ends. This CDR3 has 14 residues. Germline V gene data show CDR1 as SGHTS and CDR2 as YDEGEE. CDR3 DNA: TGTGCCAGTCCTCTGGGCCTCTACACCGGGGAGCTGTTTTTT. Protein: CASPLGLYTGELFF.

The V call is TRBV10-2, the J call TRBJ2-1, with TRBD2 as a possible D gene (5 bases). This CDR3 is built from 13 residues. With 5 bases removed from V and 4 bases from J, the gap between germline ends came to 9 bases. CDR1 is WSHSY, CDR2 SAAADI, per germline. CDR3 sequence: CASSPTTYNEQFF. For the CDR3, the DNA is TGCGCCAGCAGTCCGACTACGTACAATGAGCAGTTCTTC.

The chain carries TRBV7-9 and TRBJ2-2; D is ambiguous. V gave up 0 bases and J gave up 7 bases, with 0 bases separating them. Germline loops: CDR1 SEHNR, CDR2 FQNEAQ (reference sequence). The CDR3 runs 11 residues. DNA of the CDR3: TGTGCCAGCAGCTTAGCCGGGGAGCTGTTTTTT. Amino acid sequence: CASSLAGELFF.

V usage is TRBV6-5 and J usage is TRBJ2-7; D is perhaps TRBD1 (5 bases). The germline V and J ends were trimmed by 5 bases and 2 bases, with 10 bases remaining between them. This CDR3 has 13 residues. The germline V gene encodes CDR1 MNHEY and CDR2 SVGAGI. In DNA, the CDR3 is TGTGCCAGCAGTCCGACAGATCCCTACGAGCAGTACTTC. This gives the protein CASSPTDPYEQYF.

The chain has TRBV9 and TRBJ2-7; a possible D gene is TRBD1 (6 bases). The CDR3 covers 15 residues. CDR1 is SGDLS and CDR2 is YYNGEE in the germline V gene. Trimming shortened V by 4 bases and J by 2 bases, and 16 bases separated the two germline ends. This CDR3 reads CASSPHPGGPYEQYF. For the CDR3, the DNA is TGTGCCAGCAGCCCCCACCCTGGGGGCCCCTACGAGCAGTACTTC.

This chain links TRBV7-9 with TRBJ2-1; D is uncertain. The CDR3 is 17 residues long. V gave up 1 base and J gave up 0 bases, with 13 bases separating them. In germline, CDR1 is SEHNR, CDR2 FQNEAQ (reference sequence). The CDR3 nucleotides are TGTGCCAGCAGCTTAGAGGGCCTAGGAACCTCCTACAATGAGCAGTTCTTC. This sequence encodes CASSLEGLGTSYNEQFF.

The chain couples TRBV4-1 to TRBJ2-7, with TRBD1 identical over 10 bases. Germline lookup yields CDR1 MGHRA and CDR2 YSYEKL. Trimming took 4 bases from V and 5 from J; bases not matched to a gene: 8. The CDR3 extends over 15 amino acids. The chain's CDR3 is CASSPTAGQGNEQYF. CDR3 bases: TGCGCCAGCAGCCCGACCGCGGGACAGGGGAACGAGCAGTACTTC.

This rearrangement joins TRBV11-2 to TRBJ2-7, with D hard to call. Trimming shortened V by 0 bases and J by 4 bases, and 10 bases separated the two germline ends. The CDR3 length is 14 residues. Germline CDR1 reads SGHAT; CDR2 reads FQNNGV. In DNA form, the CDR3 reads TGTGCCAGCAGCTTAGATTGGCAGTTATACGAGCAGTACTTC. Its translation is CASSLDWQLYEQYF.

V gene TRBV15 combines with J gene TRBJ1-1; no clear D. Germline-derived CDR1 and CDR2 are LNHNV and YYDKDF (reference sequence). V was cut by 0 bases and J by 3 bases, with 8 bases left in between. The CDR3 is made up of 14 amino acids. CDR3 in DNA: TGTGCCACCAGCAGAGATCGGGGTCACACTGAAGCTTTCTTT. It is translated as CATSRDRGHTEAFF.

The chain joins TRBV19 to TRBJ2-3, with 8 bases lining up with TRBD1. V shed 4 bases and J 4 bases; nucleotides not matched to a gene: 4. The CDR3 loop spans 14 amino acids. Germline CDR1 is LNHDA and CDR2 is SQIVND (reference sequence). The CDR3 loop reads CASSTGRGPDTQYF. Written as DNA, the CDR3 is TGTGCCAGTAGTACTGGCAGGGGGCCAGATACGCAGTATTTT.